This TCR beta chain appears in the sequencing data of a study of blood T cell repertoires in COVID-19. Background on the study: The samples span acute and convalescent COVID-19 from the United States, Italy and Spain.

The CDR3 sequence is 14 residues long. Trimming took 4 bases from V and 4 from J, leaving 16 bases between them. Germline V gene sequence: CDR1 SQVTM, CDR2 ANQGSEA. TCRdb's table, derived via immunoSEQ multiplex PCR, lists solely in-frame clones and lacks some. The data show 200,000 to 300,000 clones, with roughly 88% seen just once and around 0.7% held by the top ten. The chain combines TRBV29-1 with TRBJ1-2; TRBD1 is a possible D gene (6 bases). The TCR was taken from a human donor in a cohort sampled during active COVID-19. The sequencing sample was made of peripheral blood. CDR3 residues: CSVVQAGVAYGYTF. The DNA of the CDR3 is TGCAGCGTTGTGCAGGCAGGGGTAGCCTATGGCTACACCTTC. The full variable domain, rest sourced from reference TRBV29-1 and TRBJ1-2, is SAVISQKPSRDICQRGTSLTIQCQVDSQVTMMFWYRQQPGQSLTLIATANQGSEATYESGFVIDKFPISRPNLTFSTLTVSNMSPEDSSIYLCSVVQAGVAYGYTFGSGTRLTVV.